Given below is one T cell receptor beta chain in context. Antigen unknown. CDR1 is MDHEN and CDR2 is SYDVKM in the germline V gene. Trimming cost V 4 bases and J 0 bases, with 14 bases left between them. This CDR3 has 16 residues. Baseline, cycle 4 day 1, and cycle 7 day 1 were the blood sampling points. The data are from a study of OX40 agonist ivuxolimab in advanced cancers. Broader study findings: In general, CD8+ T cells held more expanded clones than CD4+ did, on average.

The table came from immunoSEQ multiplex PCR; TCRdb's copy has only in-frame clones and leaves some out. The repertoire holds fewer than 100,000 clones, roughly 91% seen once, with roughly 0.32% in the top ten. Material: CD4+ or CD8+ T cells sorted from blood, obtained in a trial of the OX40 agonist ivuxolimab. The gene calls are TRBV28 and TRBJ2-3; possibly TRBD2 for D (6 bases). The clonotype was recovered from an adult with an advanced solid tumor such as melanoma, head and neck, liver or kidney cancer. The CDR3 is CASSWDSGTSTDTQYF. The CDR3 DNA is TGTGCCAGCAGTTGGGACTCCGGGACTAGCACAGATACGCAGTATTTT.